The 2 T cell receptor beta chains given below trace back to one sample, sequenced in a study of radiation and T cells in renal cell carcinoma. As to time point: blood 4 weeks post-SBRT, at nephrectomy. As to treatment: 15 Gy SBRT to primary tumor, nephrectomy 4 weeks later. TCRdb's table, derived via immunoSEQ multiplex PCR, lists solely in-frame clones and lacks some. The table lists approximately 40,000 clones, 82% of them singletons. Material: blood, obtained from a patient whose treatment included radiotherapy and nephrectomy. These receptors were taken from a woman aged 65 to 85 with renal cell carcinoma.

The chain couples TRBV5-1 to TRBJ1-1; D uncertain. The germline CDR1 and CDR2 sequences are SGHRS and YFSETQ. This CDR3 is 13 amino acids long. V was cut by 0 bases and J by 1 base, with 4 bases left in between. CDR3 loop: CASSLDPNTEAFF. CDR3 in DNA: TGCGCCAGCAGCTTGGATCCGAACACTGAAGCTTTCTTT.

V is TRBV7-2 and J is TRBJ2-3, with no clear D. Germline V gene lookup returns CDR1 SGHTA and CDR2 FQGNSA. Trimming cost V 0 bases and J 5 bases, with 9 bases left between them. The CDR3 has 14 residues. The CDR3 sequence: CASSLAQRLDTQYF. The CDR3 DNA follows: TGTGCCAGCAGCTTAGCCCAGAGGTTAGATACGCAGTATTTT.